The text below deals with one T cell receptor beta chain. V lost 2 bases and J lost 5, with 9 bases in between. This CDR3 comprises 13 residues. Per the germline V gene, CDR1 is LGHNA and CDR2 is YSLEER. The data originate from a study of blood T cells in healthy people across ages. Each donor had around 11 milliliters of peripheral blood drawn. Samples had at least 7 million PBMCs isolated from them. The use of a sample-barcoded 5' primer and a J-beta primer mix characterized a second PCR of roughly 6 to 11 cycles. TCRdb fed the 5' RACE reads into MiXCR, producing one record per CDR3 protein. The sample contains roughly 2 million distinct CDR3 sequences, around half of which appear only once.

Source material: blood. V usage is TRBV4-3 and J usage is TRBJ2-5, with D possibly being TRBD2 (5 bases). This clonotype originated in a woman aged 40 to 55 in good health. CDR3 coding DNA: TGCGCCAGCAGCCAACTCAGCGGCGAGACCCAGTACTTC. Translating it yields CASSQLSGETQYF.